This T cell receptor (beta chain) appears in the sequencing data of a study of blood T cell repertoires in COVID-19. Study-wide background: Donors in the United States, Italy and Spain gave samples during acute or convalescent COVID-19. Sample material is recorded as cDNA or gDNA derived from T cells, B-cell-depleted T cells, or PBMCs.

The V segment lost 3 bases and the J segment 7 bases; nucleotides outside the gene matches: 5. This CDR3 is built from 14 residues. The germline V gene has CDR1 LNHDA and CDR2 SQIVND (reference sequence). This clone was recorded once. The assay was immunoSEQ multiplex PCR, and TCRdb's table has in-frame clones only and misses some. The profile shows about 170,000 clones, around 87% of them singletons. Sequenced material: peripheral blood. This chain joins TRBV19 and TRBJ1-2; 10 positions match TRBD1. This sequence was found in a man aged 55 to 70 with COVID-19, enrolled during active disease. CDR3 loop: CASSMGTGVRGYTF. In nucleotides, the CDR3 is TGTGCCAGTAGTATGGGGACAGGGGTTCGTGGCTACACCTTC.